This T cell receptor (beta chain) derives from a study of PD-1 blockade in classical Hodgkin lymphoma. Study-wide points: Still unresolved is the cause of the repertoire differences, which may be disease activity or prior therapy. Whoever responded completely had baseline diversity much like that seen in newly diagnosed patients. Reported baseline diversity: healthy donors highest, relapsed/refractory patients lowest.

Clones were read by immunoSEQ multiplex PCR, and TCRdb kept only the in-frame ones, dropping some. Of 13,000 to 15,000 clones listed, about 81% were seen once; the top ten hold about 4.2%. There was relapse after autologous stem cell transplantation in every patient, and there was variation in brentuximab vedotin exposure. Worth noting for this clone: Its antigen is not identified.

From germline, CDR1 is SGHRS and CDR2 YFSETQ. The J segment lost 2 bases and the V segment lost 8 bases, leaving 4 bases of the junction unmatched. The CDR3 spans 13 residues. The gene calls are TRBV5-1 and TRBJ2-5; 9 positions match TRBD2. The source was peripheral blood mononuclear cells (PBMCs), collected at baseline. This TCR was recovered from a human donor with classical Hodgkin lymphoma. In DNA form, the CDR3 reads TGCGCCAGTAGCGGGGGCTTACAAGAGACCCAGTACTTC. It translates to CASSGGLQETQYF. The complete variable domain, with remaining parts taken from reference TRBV5-1 and TRBJ2-5, reads KAGVTQTPRYLIKTRGQQVTLSCSPISGHRSVSWYQQTPGQGLQFLFEYFSETQRNKGNFPGRFSGRQFSNSRSEMNVSTLELGDSALYLCASSGGLQETQYFGPGTRLLVL.